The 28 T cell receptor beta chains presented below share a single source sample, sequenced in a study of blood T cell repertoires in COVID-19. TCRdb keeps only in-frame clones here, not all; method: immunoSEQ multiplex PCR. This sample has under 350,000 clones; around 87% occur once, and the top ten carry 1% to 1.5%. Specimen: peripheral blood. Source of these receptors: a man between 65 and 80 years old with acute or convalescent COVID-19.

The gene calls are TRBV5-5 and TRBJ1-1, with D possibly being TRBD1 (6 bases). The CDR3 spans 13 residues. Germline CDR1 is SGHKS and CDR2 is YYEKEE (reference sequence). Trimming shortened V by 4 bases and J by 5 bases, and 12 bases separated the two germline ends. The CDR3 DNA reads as TGTGCCAGCAGCCCCAGGACAGATACTGAAGCTTTCTTT. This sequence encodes CASSPRTDTEAFF. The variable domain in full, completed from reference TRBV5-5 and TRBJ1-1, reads DAGVTQSPTHLIKTRGQQVTLRCSPISGHKSVSWYQQVLGQGPQFIFQYYEKEERGRGNFPDRFSARQFPNYSSELNVNALLLGDSALYLCASSPRTDTEAFFGQGTRLTVV.

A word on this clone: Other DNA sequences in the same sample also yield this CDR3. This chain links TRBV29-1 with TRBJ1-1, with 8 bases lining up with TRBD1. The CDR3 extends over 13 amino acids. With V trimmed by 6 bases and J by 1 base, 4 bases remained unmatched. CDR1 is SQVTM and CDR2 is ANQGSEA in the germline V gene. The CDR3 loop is CSVGDRRNTEAFF. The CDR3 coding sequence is TGCAGCGTAGGGGACAGGCGGAACACTGAAGCTTTCTTT.

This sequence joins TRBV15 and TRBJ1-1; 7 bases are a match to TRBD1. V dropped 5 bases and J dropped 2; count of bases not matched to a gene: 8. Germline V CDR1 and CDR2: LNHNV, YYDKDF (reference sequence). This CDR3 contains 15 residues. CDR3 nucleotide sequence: TGTGCCACCAGCGTATACGGGACAGCTAACACTGAAGCTTTCTTT. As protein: CATSVYGTANTEAFF.

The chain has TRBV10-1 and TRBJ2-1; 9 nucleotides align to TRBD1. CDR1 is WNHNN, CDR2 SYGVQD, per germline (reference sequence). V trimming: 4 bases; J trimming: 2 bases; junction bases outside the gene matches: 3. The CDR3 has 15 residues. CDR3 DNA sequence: TGCGCCAGCAGTGCGGGACAGGGTACCTACAATGAGCAGTTCTTC. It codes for CASSAGQGTYNEQFF.

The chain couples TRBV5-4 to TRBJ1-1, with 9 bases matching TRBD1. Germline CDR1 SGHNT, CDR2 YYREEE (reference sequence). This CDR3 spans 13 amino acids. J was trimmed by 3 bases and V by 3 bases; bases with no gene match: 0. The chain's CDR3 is CASSWTGDTEAFF. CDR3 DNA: TGTGCCAGCAGCTGGACAGGGGACACTGAAGCTTTCTTT. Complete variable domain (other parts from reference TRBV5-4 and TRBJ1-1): ETGVTQSPTHLIKTRGQQVTLRCSSQSGHNTVSWYQQALGQGPQFIFQYYREEENGRGNFPPRFSGLQFPNYSSELNVNALELDDSALYLCASSWTGDTEAFFGQGTRLTVV.

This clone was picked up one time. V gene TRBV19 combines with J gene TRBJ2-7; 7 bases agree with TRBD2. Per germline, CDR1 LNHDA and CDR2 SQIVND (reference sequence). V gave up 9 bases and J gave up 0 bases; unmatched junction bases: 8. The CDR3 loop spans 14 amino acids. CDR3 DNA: TGTGCCAGCCGACCCGGGGGGAGCTCCTACGAGCAGTACTTC. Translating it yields CASRPGGSSYEQYF. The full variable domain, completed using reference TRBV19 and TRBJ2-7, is DGGITQSPKYLFRKEGQNVTLSCEQNLNHDAMYWYRQDPGQGLRLIYYSQIVNDFQKGDIAEGYSVSREKKESFPLTVTSAQKNPTAFYLCASRPGGSSYEQYFGPGTRLTVT.

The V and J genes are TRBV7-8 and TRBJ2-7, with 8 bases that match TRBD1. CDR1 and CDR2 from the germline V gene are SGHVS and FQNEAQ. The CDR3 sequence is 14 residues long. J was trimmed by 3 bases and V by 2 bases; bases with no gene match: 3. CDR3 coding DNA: TGTGCCAGCAGCTTAACAGGGGGGAGCTACGAGCAGTACTTC. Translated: CASSLTGGSYEQYF.

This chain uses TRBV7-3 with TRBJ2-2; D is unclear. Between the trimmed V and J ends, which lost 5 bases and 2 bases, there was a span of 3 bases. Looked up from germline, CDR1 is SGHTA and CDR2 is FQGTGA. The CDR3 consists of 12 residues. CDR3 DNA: TGTGCCAGCAGCACTAACACCGGGGAGCTGTTTTTT. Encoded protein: CASSTNTGELFF.

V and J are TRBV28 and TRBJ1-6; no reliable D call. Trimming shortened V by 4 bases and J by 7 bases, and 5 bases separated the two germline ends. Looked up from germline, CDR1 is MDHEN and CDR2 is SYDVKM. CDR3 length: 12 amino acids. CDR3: CASSSTNSPLHF. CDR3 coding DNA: TGTGCCAGCAGTTCAACAAATTCACCCCTCCACTTT.

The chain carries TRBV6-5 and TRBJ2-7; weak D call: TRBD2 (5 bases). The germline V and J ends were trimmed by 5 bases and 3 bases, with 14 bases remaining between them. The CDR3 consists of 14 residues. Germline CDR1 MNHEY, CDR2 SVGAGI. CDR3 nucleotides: TGTGCCAGCAGTCCCAGCGGTTCTCACTACGAGCAGTACTTC. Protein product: CASSPSGSHYEQYF.

As DNA, the CDR3 is TGTGCCAGCAGCTCCGGACAGACTAATTCACCCCTCCACTTT. This encodes CASSSGQTNSPLHF. The chain combines TRBV5-6 with TRBJ1-6, with a weak D call TRBD1 (6 bases). CDR3 size: 14 residues. Germline CDR1 and CDR2: SGHDT and YYEEEE. V was cut by 3 bases and J by 6 bases, with 10 bases left in between. The variable domain in full, with the rest retrieved from reference TRBV5-6 and TRBJ1-6, is DAGVTQSPTHLIKTRGQQVTLRCSPKSGHDTVSWYQQALGQGPQFIFQYYEEEERQRGNFPDRFSGHQFPNYSSELNVNALLLGDSALYLCASSSGQTNSPLHFGNGTRLTVT.

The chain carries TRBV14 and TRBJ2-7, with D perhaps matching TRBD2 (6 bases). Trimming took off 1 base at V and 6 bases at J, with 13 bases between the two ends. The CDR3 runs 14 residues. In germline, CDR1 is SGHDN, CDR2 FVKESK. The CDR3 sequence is CASSQGGGVPEQYF. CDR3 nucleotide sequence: TGTGCCAGCAGCCAAGGAGGAGGGGTTCCCGAGCAGTACTTC.

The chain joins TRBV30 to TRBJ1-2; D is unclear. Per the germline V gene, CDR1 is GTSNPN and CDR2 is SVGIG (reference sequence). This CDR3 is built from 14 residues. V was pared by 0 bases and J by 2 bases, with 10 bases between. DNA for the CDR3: TGTGCCTGGAGTGTACCAGGCAGCAACTATGGCTACACCTTC. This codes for CAWSVPGSNYGYTF. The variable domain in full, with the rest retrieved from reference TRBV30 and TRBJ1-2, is SQTIHQWPATLVQPVGSPLSLECTVEGTSNPNLYWYRQAAGRGLQLLFYSVGIGQISSEVPQNLSASRPQDRQFILSSKKLLLSDSGFYLCAWSVPGSNYGYTFGSGTRLTVV.

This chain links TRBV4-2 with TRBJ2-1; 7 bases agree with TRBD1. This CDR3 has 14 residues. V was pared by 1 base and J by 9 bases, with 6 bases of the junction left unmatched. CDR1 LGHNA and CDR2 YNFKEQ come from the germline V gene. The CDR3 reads CASSQGQGIGEQFF. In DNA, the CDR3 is TGTGCCAGCAGCCAAGGACAGGGTATTGGTGAGCAGTTCTTC.

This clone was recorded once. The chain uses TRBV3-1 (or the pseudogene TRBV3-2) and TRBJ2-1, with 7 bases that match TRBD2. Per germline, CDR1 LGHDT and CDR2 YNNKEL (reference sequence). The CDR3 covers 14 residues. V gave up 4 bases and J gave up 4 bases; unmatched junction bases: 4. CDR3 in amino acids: CASSRGGVYNEQFF. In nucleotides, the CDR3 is TGTGCCAGCAGCCGGGGAGGGGTATACAATGAGCAGTTCTTC.

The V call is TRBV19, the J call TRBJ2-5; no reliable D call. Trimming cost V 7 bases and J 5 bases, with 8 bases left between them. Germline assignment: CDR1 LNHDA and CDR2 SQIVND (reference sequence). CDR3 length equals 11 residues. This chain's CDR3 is CASNSGETQYF. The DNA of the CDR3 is TGTGCCAGTAATTCCGGGGAGACCCAGTACTTC. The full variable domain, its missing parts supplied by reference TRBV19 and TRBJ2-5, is DGGITQSPKYLFRKEGQNVTLSCEQNLNHDAMYWYRQDPGQGLRLIYYSQIVNDFQKGDIAEGYSVSREKKESFPLTVTSAQKNPTAFYLCASNSGETQYFGPGTRLLVL.

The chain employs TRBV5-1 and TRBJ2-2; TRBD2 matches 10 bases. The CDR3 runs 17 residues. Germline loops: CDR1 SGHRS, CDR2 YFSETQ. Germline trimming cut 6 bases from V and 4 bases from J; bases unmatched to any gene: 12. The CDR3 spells CASMSQAGGPGTGELFF. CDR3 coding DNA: TGCGCCAGCATGTCTCAAGCGGGAGGGCCGGGCACCGGGGAGCTGTTTTTT.

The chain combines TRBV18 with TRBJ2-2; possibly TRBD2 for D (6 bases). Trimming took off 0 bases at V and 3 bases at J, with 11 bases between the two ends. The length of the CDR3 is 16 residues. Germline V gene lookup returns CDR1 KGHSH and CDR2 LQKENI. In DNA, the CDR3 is TGTGCCAGCTCACCACCGTCTAGCGTGTACACCGGGGAGCTGTTTTTT. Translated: CASSPPSSVYTGELFF.

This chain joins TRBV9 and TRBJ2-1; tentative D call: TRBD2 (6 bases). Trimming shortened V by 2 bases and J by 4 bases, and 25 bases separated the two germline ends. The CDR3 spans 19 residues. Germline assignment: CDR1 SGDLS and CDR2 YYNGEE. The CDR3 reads CASSVAGRSGPGVYNEQFF. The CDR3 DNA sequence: TGTGCCAGCAGCGTTGCGGGCCGTAGCGGCCCCGGGGTTTACAATGAGCAGTTCTTC.

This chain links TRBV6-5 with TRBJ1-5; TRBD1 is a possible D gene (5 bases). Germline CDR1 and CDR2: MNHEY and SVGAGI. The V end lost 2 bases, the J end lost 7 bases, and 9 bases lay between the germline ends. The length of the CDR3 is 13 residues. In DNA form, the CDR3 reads TGTGCCAGCAGTTACAATCGGGGGCAGCCCCAGCATTTT. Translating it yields CASSYNRGQPQHF.

The CDR3 DNA sequence: TGTGCCAGCGGCCAGGGCTATAATTCACCCCTCCACTTT. It codes for CASGQGYNSPLHF. This chain joins TRBV11-1 and TRBJ1-6; TRBD1 is a possible D gene (5 bases). There are 13 residues in the CDR3. Germline values: CDR1 SGHAT, CDR2 FQDESV (reference sequence). Trimming stripped 8 bases from V and 3 bases from J, with 8 bases between. The full variable domain, with the rest looked up from reference TRBV11-1 and TRBJ1-6, is EAEVAQSPRYKITEKSQAVAFWCDPISGHATLYWYRQILGQGPELLVQFQDESVVDDSQLPKDRFSAERLKGVDSTLKIQPAELGDSAMYLCASGQGYNSPLHFGNGTRLTVT.

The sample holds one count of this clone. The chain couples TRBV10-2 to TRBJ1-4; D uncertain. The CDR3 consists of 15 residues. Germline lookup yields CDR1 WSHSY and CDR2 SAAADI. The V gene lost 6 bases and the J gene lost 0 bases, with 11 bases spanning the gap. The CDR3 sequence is CASSSPGATNEKLFF. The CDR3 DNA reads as TGCGCCAGCAGCTCCCCCGGGGCAACTAATGAAAAACTGTTTTTT.

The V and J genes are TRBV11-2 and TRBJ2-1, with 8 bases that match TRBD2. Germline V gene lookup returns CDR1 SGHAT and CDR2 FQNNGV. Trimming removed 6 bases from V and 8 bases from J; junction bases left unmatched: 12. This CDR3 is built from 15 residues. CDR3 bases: TGTGCCAGCAGATCACTAGCGGTCTCCGGCGATGAGCAGTTCTTC. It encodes CASRSLAVSGDEQFF.

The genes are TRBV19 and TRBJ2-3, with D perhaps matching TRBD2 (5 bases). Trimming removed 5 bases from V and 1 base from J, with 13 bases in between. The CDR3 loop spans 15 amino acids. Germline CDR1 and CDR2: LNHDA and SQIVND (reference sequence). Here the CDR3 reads CASSSRVGGTDTQYF. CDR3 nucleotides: TGTGCCAGTAGTTCGAGGGTTGGGGGCACAGATACGCAGTATTTT.

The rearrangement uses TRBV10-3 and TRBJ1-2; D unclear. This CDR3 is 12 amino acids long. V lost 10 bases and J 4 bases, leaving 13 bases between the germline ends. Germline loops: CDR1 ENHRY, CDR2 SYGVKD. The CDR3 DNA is TGTGCCAACGGGGAGGCCCCCTATGGCTACACCTTC. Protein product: CANGEAPYGYTF.

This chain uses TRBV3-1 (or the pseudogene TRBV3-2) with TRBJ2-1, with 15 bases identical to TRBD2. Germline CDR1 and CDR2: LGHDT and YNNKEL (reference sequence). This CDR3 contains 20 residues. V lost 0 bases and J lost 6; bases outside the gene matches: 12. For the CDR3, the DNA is TGTGCCAGCAGCCAAGAATTTTTGGGACTAGCGGGGGGTAGGGGCAATGAGCAGTTCTTC. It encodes CASSQEFLGLAGGRGNEQFF.

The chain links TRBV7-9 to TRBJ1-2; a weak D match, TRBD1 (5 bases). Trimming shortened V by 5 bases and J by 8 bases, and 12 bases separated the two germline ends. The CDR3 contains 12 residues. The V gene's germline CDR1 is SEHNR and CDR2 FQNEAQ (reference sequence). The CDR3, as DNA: TGTGCCAGCAGCGCTGGGGGGAGAGGCTACACCTTC. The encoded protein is CASSAGGRGYTF.

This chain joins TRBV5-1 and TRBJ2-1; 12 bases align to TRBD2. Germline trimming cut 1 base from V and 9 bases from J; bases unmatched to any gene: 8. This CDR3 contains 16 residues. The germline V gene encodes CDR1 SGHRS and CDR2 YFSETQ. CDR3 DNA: TGCGCCAGCAGCTTGAGCGCTAGCGGGGGGGCCGGTGAGCAGTTCTTC. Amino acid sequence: CASSLSASGGAGEQFF.